These 32 T cell receptor beta chains were all obtained from the same sample, sequenced in a study of blood T cell repertoires in COVID-19. Sequencing was performed with immunoSEQ multiplex PCR; in TCRdb, only in-frame clones are kept and a portion is missing. Of 35,000 to 55,000 clones listed, more than 70% were seen once; the top ten hold around 3.5%. Sequencing input: peripheral blood. The receptors shown here come from a human donor in a cohort sampled during active COVID-19.

The rearrangement uses TRBV6-1 and TRBJ1-3; D unresolved. Germline-derived CDR1 and CDR2 are MNHNS and SASEGT. The CDR3 totals 13 residues. V lost 2 bases and J lost 4, with 6 bases in between. The CDR3 is CASSEYMGNTIYF. For the CDR3, the DNA is TGTGCCAGCAGTGAATATATGGGAAACACCATATATTTT.

The V call is TRBV5-4, the J call TRBJ1-3; TRBD1 aligns across 7 bases. V was clipped by 2 bases and J by 4 bases; unmatched bases: 12. The CDR3 consists of 17 residues. Germline CDR1 SGHNT, CDR2 YYREEE (reference sequence). Written as DNA, the CDR3 is TGTGCCAGCAGCTTTTCCCCCATGACAGGGTCCGGAAACACCATATATTTT. Translating it yields CASSFSPMTGSGNTIYF.

The chain carries TRBV2 and TRBJ1-6; a possible D gene is TRBD1 (5 bases). Germline V gives CDR1 SNHLY, CDR2 FYNNEI. The CDR3 is 16 amino acids. Trimming left V 2 bases short and J 0 bases short, with 8 bases between. The CDR3 spells CASSERGSSYNSPLHF. CDR3 bases: TGTGCCAGCAGTGAACGGGGGAGCTCCTATAATTCACCCCTCCACTTT.

The chain links TRBV6-6 to TRBJ1-5; D is perhaps TRBD1 (5 bases). With 8 bases removed from V and 2 bases from J, the gap between germline ends came to 13 bases. Per germline, CDR1 MNHNY and CDR2 SVGAGI (reference sequence). The CDR3 has 14 residues. CDR3 in amino acids: CASSSAGRNQPQHF. In DNA form, the CDR3 reads TGTGCCAGCTCTTCGGCAGGGCGCAATCAGCCCCAGCATTTT.

The chain carries TRBV5-1 and TRBJ2-6, with 12 bases that match TRBD1. This CDR3 is built from 20 residues. Germline CDR1 and CDR2: SGHRS and YFSETQ. V shed 3 bases and J 2 bases; nucleotides not matched to a gene: 12. CDR3 residues: CASSSRAGGQGAPGANVLTF. DNA of the CDR3: TGCGCCAGCAGCTCAAGAGCCGGGGGACAGGGGGCGCCTGGGGCCAACGTCCTGACTTTC.

This clone was seen only once. V and J are TRBV9 and TRBJ2-7; a possible D gene is TRBD1 (5 bases). The CDR3 length is 12 residues. The germline V gene encodes CDR1 SGDLS and CDR2 YYNGEE. V lost 0 bases, J lost 4 bases, and 5 bases lay in between. The CDR3 DNA follows: TGTGCCAGCAGCGTAGAGGGGTACGAGCAGTACTTC. Protein sequence: CASSVEGYEQYF.

The chain carries TRBV28 and TRBJ1-5, with D unresolved. The germline CDR1 and CDR2 sequences are MDHEN and SYDVKM. V shed 8 bases and J shed 1 base, with 9 bases lying between them. The CDR3 is made up of 13 amino acids. The CDR3 protein is CASDSGSNQPQHF. In nucleotides, the CDR3 is TGTGCCAGCGATTCAGGCAGCAATCAGCCCCAGCATTTT.

The chain joins TRBV2 to TRBJ1-6; 7 bases match TRBD1. Germline CDR1 is SNHLY and CDR2 is FYNNEI. CDR3 length equals 17 residues. Trimming at V came to 1 base and at J to 6 bases, leaving 9 bases not matched to a gene. This CDR3 is CASSEGLDRRRNSPLHF. The CDR3, as DNA: TGTGCCAGCAGTGAAGGATTGGACAGGCGGCGTAATTCACCCCTCCACTTT.

This sequence joins TRBV15 and TRBJ1-2, with D perhaps TRBD1 (5 bases). The CDR3 runs to 15 residues. The V gene lost 1 base and the J gene lost 3 bases, with 12 bases spanning the gap. CDR1 is LNHNV, CDR2 YYDKDF, per germline (reference sequence). CDR3 protein: CATSRGDSGDYGYTF. The CDR3, as DNA: TGTGCCACCAGCAGAGGGGACTCAGGTGACTATGGCTACACCTTC.

The gene calls are TRBV6-1 and TRBJ2-4; D might be TRBD2 (5 bases). CDR1 and CDR2 (germline): MNHNS, SASEGT. V lost 2 bases and J lost 6, with 14 bases in between. This CDR3 comprises 15 residues. CDR3 nucleotide sequence: TGTGCCAGCAGTGAAATTGGAGGCAGTAGAAACATTCAGTACTTC. It translates to CASSEIGGSRNIQYF.

The chain combines TRBV7-2 with TRBJ2-1; 8 bases are a match to TRBD2. The CDR3 length is 15 residues. V was pared by 4 bases and J by 6 bases, with 8 bases of the junction left unmatched. Germline-derived CDR1 and CDR2 are SGHTA and FQGNSA. CDR3 amino acids: CASSSLAGTPNEQFF. The CDR3 DNA reads as TGTGCCAGCAGCTCCTTAGCGGGGACGCCCAATGAGCAGTTCTTC.

This clone is medium-sized by share. The genes are TRBV9 and TRBJ1-2; D possibly corresponds to TRBD1 (5 bases). Per germline, CDR1 SGDLS and CDR2 YYNGEE. V was pared by 3 bases and J by 4 bases, with 10 bases between. There are 13 residues in the CDR3. The CDR3 region is CASSAWGLYGYTF. CDR3 nucleotides: TGTGCCAGCAGCGCGTGGGGCCTCTATGGCTACACCTTC.

The chain is built from TRBV5-4 and TRBJ1-6; D uncertain. Germline CDR1 and CDR2: SGHNT and YYREEE (reference sequence). Trimming removed 4 bases from V and 7 bases from J, with 12 bases in between. This CDR3 comprises 14 residues. In DNA form, the CDR3 reads TGTGCCAGCAGCATCACCGGGAGCAATTCACCCCTCCACTTT. It encodes CASSITGSNSPLHF.

CDR3 DNA: TGCGCCAGCAGCCAACGGACAGGGTCCGACACCGGGGAGCTGTTTTTT. Translation: CASSQRTGSDTGELFF. The rearrangement links TRBV4-1 to TRBJ2-2; 8 bases match TRBD1. Germline-derived CDR1 and CDR2 are MGHRA and YSYEKL. The CDR3 extends over 16 amino acids. V lost 2 bases, J lost 3 bases, and 5 bases stayed unmatched.

This clone was observed once. V gene TRBV27 combines with J gene TRBJ1-2; D ambiguous. Looked up from germline, CDR1 is MNHEY and CDR2 is SMNVEV (reference sequence). Trimming removed 3 bases at V and 0 bases at J, with 5 bases between. This CDR3 has 13 residues. The CDR3: CASSFRSNYGYTF. In DNA, the CDR3 is TGTGCCAGCAGTTTTCGGTCTAACTATGGCTACACCTTC.

The chain has TRBV24-1 and TRBJ2-2; 7 bases align to TRBD1. Germline loops: CDR1 KGHDR, CDR2 SFDVKD. The junction had 6 bases not matched to a gene; V was cut back by 4 bases and J by 8 bases. The CDR3 length is 14 residues. In DNA form, the CDR3 reads TGTGCCACCAGTGACCCAAGCAGGGGGGGGGAGCTGTTTTTT. It yields the protein CATSDPSRGGELFF.

J is TRBJ1-1 and V is TRBV19, with 9 positions matching TRBD1. The CDR3 totals 15 residues. Germline CDR1 LNHDA, CDR2 SQIVND (reference sequence). Trimming removed 3 bases from V and 5 bases from J; junction bases left unmatched: 7. The DNA for the CDR3 is TGTGCCAGTAGTATTTACACAGGGGGCTATACTGAAGCTTTCTTT. Encoded protein: CASSIYTGGYTEAFF.

The rearrangement joins TRBV7-3 to TRBJ1-4, with D unclear. There are 13 residues in the CDR3. Germline V gives CDR1 SGHTA, CDR2 FQGTGA. V gave up 1 base and J gave up 8 bases, with 8 bases separating them. The CDR3 reads CASSLRREEKLFF. The CDR3 nucleotides are TGTGCCAGCAGCTTAAGGCGGGAGGAAAAACTGTTTTTT. The variable domain in full, with the rest retrieved from reference TRBV7-3 and TRBJ1-4, is GAGVSQTPSNKVTEKGKYVELRCDPISGHTALYWYRQSLGQGPEFLIYFQGTGAADDSGLPNDRFFAVRPEGSVSTLKIQRTERGDSAVYLCASSLRREEKLFFGSGTQLSVL.

The J gene is TRBJ1-1, the V gene TRBV29-1; 10 bases agree with TRBD1. This CDR3 has 13 amino acids. V shed 4 bases and J 5 bases; nucleotides not matched to a gene: 4. Germline-derived CDR1 and CDR2 are SQVTM and ANQGSEA. Written as DNA, the CDR3 is TGCAGCGTTGGAGGACAGGGGGAGACTGAAGCTTTCTTT. It specifies CSVGGQGETEAFF.

The genes are TRBV30 and TRBJ2-5, with D perhaps TRBD2 (5 bases). V lost 4 bases and J lost 4, with 16 bases in between. Germline V gene lookup returns CDR1 GTSNPN and CDR2 SVGIG (reference sequence). CDR3 length: 14 amino acids. Written as DNA, the CDR3 is TGTGCCTGGACCCGGGAAAATATAGGAGAGACCCAGTACTTC. This sequence encodes CAWTRENIGETQYF.

J is TRBJ2-3 and V is TRBV28; the match to TRBD1 covers 7 bases. The CDR3 length is 17 residues. V trimming: 3 bases; J trimming: 2 bases; junction bases outside the gene matches: 11. CDR1 and CDR2 (germline): MDHEN, SYDVKM. The CDR3 spells CASSFPLKGAPTDTQYF. Here the CDR3 DNA reads TGTGCCAGCAGTTTCCCCTTAAAGGGGGCCCCCACAGATACGCAGTATTTT. The full variable domain, with the rest looked up from reference TRBV28 and TRBJ2-3, is DVKVTQSSRYLVKRTGEKVFLECVQDMDHENMFWYRQDPGLGLRLIYFSYDVKMKEKGDIPEGYSVSREKKERFSLILESASTNQTSMYLCASSFPLKGAPTDTQYFGPGTRLTVL.

This clone appeared a few times. The chain employs TRBV27 and TRBJ2-3; TRBD1 aligns across 7 bases. This CDR3 comprises 16 residues. Trimming removed 5 bases from V and 4 bases from J; junction bases left unmatched: 12. Germline CDR1 and CDR2: MNHEY and SMNVEV (reference sequence). The CDR3, as DNA: TGTGCCAGCAGTCCCTCAAACAGGGGCTCTTCAGATACGCAGTATTTT. Translation: CASSPSNRGSSDTQYF.

This clone turned up a few times. The chain couples TRBV5-1 to TRBJ1-4; maybe TRBD1 (5 bases). V dropped 4 bases and J dropped 8 bases, with 12 bases sitting between them. Per germline, CDR1 SGHRS and CDR2 YFSETQ. The CDR3 covers 13 residues. The CDR3 coding sequence is TGCGCCAGCAGCCTCCGACAGATGGAAAAACTGTTTTTT. Translating gives CASSLRQMEKLFF.

This sequence joins TRBV7-6 and TRBJ2-5, with 11 positions matching TRBD2. CDR1 is SGHVS, CDR2 FNYEAQ, per germline. There are 16 residues in the CDR3. J lost 4 bases, V lost 0 bases, and 4 bases had no gene match. Here the CDR3 reads CASSLAGGLAVETQYF. The CDR3 bases are TGTGCCAGCAGCTTAGCGGGGGGACTAGCGGTAGAGACCCAGTACTTC.

V and J are TRBV30 and TRBJ1-5, with D hard to call. V lost 0 bases and J 6 bases, leaving 9 bases between the germline ends. CDR1 is GTSNPN, CDR2 SVGIG, per germline (reference sequence). This CDR3 has 13 residues. The CDR3 here is CAWSVRGFQPQHF. In DNA, the CDR3 is TGTGCCTGGAGTGTCCGGGGTTTTCAGCCCCAGCATTTT.

The chain joins TRBV18 to TRBJ2-1; weak D call: TRBD1 (5 bases). Trimming cost V 3 bases and J 2 bases, with 14 bases left between them. The CDR3 totals 16 residues. CDR1 is KGHSH and CDR2 is LQKENI in the germline V gene. CDR3 DNA: TGTGCCAGCTCACCTCCGTCCTCCAGGGCCTACAATGAGCAGTTCTTC. Encoded protein: CASSPPSSRAYNEQFF.

This clone has only one observation. The V and J genes are TRBV5-1 and TRBJ2-3, with TRBD1 matching 7 bases. The CDR3 is made up of 14 amino acids. From germline, CDR1 is SGHRS and CDR2 YFSETQ. The ends lost 2 bases at V and 4 bases at J; junction bases unmatched: 4. The CDR3 loop is CASSFGQGADTQYF. CDR3 coding DNA: TGCGCCAGCAGCTTCGGCCAGGGGGCAGATACGCAGTATTTT.

This CDR3 is CSVRKEASSFTF. DNA for the CDR3: TGCAGCGTCCGAAAGGAGGCCTCGAGTTTCACCTTC. The V gene is TRBV29-1, the J gene TRBJ1-2, with D hard to call. With 6 bases removed from V and 13 bases from J, the gap between germline ends came to 21 bases. The CDR3 sequence is 12 residues long. Per germline, CDR1 SQVTM and CDR2 ANQGSEA.

The chain carries TRBV5-1 and TRBJ2-3, with TRBD1 matching over 9 bases. From germline, CDR1 is SGHRS and CDR2 YFSETQ. The CDR3 covers 14 residues. Trimming removed 4 bases from V and 3 bases from J; junction bases left unmatched: 3. CDR3 protein: CASSTGQGTDTQYF. DNA of the CDR3: TGCGCCAGCAGCACCGGACAGGGGACAGATACGCAGTATTTT.

This rearrangement joins TRBV6-5 to TRBJ2-5; D not certain. Between the trimmed V and J ends, which lost 0 bases and 3 bases, there was a span of 8 bases. Per the germline V gene, CDR1 is MNHEY and CDR2 is SVGAGI. The CDR3 is 14 amino acids. The CDR3 region has the DNA TGTGCCAGCAGTTACTCTTACAGAAAAGAGACCCAGTACTTC. Its protein is CASSYSYRKETQYF.

J is TRBJ1-2 and V is TRBV7-2; maybe TRBD1 (5 bases). CDR1 SGHTA and CDR2 FQGNSA come from the germline V gene. Trimming took 4 bases from V and 0 from J, leaving 9 bases between them. The CDR3 has 14 amino acids. CDR3 coding DNA: TGTGCCAGCAGCTCTACGACAGCTAACTATGGCTACACCTTC. Protein: CASSSTTANYGYTF.

The chain carries TRBV6-2 or TRBV6-3 and TRBJ2-2, with 11 bases identical to TRBD2. CDR1 and CDR2 (germline): MNHEY, SVGEGT. J gave up 0 bases and V 4 bases, and 4 bases lay outside the gene matches. The CDR3 has 17 amino acids. The CDR3 nucleotides read TGTGCCAGCAGTTCCCGGGGACTAGCGGCGAACACCGGGGAGCTGTTTTTT. Protein sequence: CASSSRGLAANTGELFF.